This TCR beta chain comes out of a study of cytomegalovirus exposure and HLA in healthy donors. The CDR3 consists of 16 residues. CDR1 LNHDA and CDR2 SQIVND come from the germline V gene (reference sequence). Trimming removed 5 bases at V and 1 base at J, with 15 bases between. Amplification used 60 Vbeta primers and 13 Jbeta primers. This table comes from immunoSEQ multiplex PCR, and its TCRdb copy is limited to in-frame clones, with some not included. The sample contains 100,000 to 150,000 clones, about four fifths of which appear only once. The rearrangement links TRBV19 to TRBJ1-5; D not resolved. The origin of this receptor is a woman in her 40s in good health and CMV-seronegative. The sequenced sample consisted of PBMCs. CDR3 coding DNA: TGTGCCAGTAGTCAGGTGTCTCCTATGAGCAATCAGCCCCAGCATTTT. This codes for CASSQVSPMSNQPQHF. The variable domain in full, with the rest retrieved from reference TRBV19 and TRBJ1-5, is DGGITQSPKYLFRKEGQNVTLSCEQNLNHDAMYWYRQDPGQGLRLIYYSQIVNDFQKGDIAEGYSVSREKKESFPLTVTSAQKNPTAFYLCASSQVSPMSNQPQHFGDGTRLSIL.